The present entry profiles one T cell receptor (beta chain) with its context. The CDR3 is 15 amino acids. CDR1 is LGHDT and CDR2 is YNNKEL in the germline V gene (reference sequence). V was pared by 2 bases and J by 5 bases, with 15 bases between. The repertoire was sequenced with immunoSEQ multiplex PCR; TCRdb's copy has only in-frame clones and lacks some. The sample gives approximately 45,000 clones, more than 75% of which show up once; 2.1% is in the top ten. This record comes from a study of blood T cell repertoires in COVID-19. Overall study context: PBMCs, B-cell-depleted T cells, or T cells were the source of the cDNA or gDNA that made up the material.

This rearrangement joins TRBV3-1 (or the pseudogene TRBV3-2) to TRBJ1-2; tentative D call: TRBD1 (6 bases). This TCR came from a woman older than 75 with COVID-19, enrolled during active disease. The specimen sequenced was peripheral blood. CDR3 sequence: CASSQSLTGRYGYTF. The CDR3, as DNA: TGTGCCAGCAGCCAATCCCTTACAGGGCGGTATGGCTACACCTTC.